This T cell receptor beta chain derives from a study of beta chain features in type 1 diabetes. Study-wide results and limits: Possible PCR preference for shorter templates applied equally to patients and controls. The analysis here could not establish whether HLA type shapes TCRB rearrangement. At VDJ recombination sites, type 1 diabetes patients had fewer insertions and more deleted nucleotides.

Every isolated RNA sample was fully reverse transcribed, so sequencing captured expressed TCRB transcripts. Profiled with immunoSEQ multiplex PCR; TCRdb holds only in-frame clones, not every one. The sample includes about 320,000 clones, 13% to 15% of them seen just once. This clone has more than one count but fewer than ten. Its target is not known. Germline lookup yields CDR1 SGHKS and CDR2 YYEKEE (reference sequence). The V gene lost 2 bases and the J gene lost 8 bases, with 11 bases spanning the gap. The CDR3 loop spans 13 amino acids. The purity of all sorted populations exceeded 98%. The genes are TRBV5-5 and TRBJ2-1; D is possibly TRBD1 (6 bases). The sequence was obtained from a man aged 25 to 40 in good health. The sequenced material came from central memory CD4+ T cells from blood. The CDR3 bases are TGTGCCAGCAGCTTAGAGCAGGGGTATGAGCAGTTCTTC. The encoded protein is CASSLEQGYEQFF.